A selection of T cell receptor beta chains follows, all from one sample in a study of blood T cell repertoires in COVID-19. Generated by immunoSEQ multiplex PCR, the TCRdb table keeps only in-frame clones and is missing some. The sample comprises 150,000 to 180,000 clones, around 82% of which are singletons, and approximately 0.6% rests with the top ten. Input material: peripheral blood. The receptors were gathered from a man in his 60s with COVID-19, enrolled during active disease. Each CDR3 is given with its conserved first and last residue. A D gene is named only where the DNA matches it firmly.

>TRBD1|TRBJ1-1|TRBV7-7
CASSLDGTGESQDTEAFF
TGTGCTAGCAGCTTAGATGGGACAGGAGAGTCCCAGGACACTGAAGCTTTCTTT
>NA|TRBJ2-7|TRBV10-3
CAIRRGMEGEQYF
TGTGCCATCCGAAGGGGAATGGAGGGCGAGCAGTACTTC
>TRBD1|TRBJ1-6|TRBV6-2/TRBV6-3
CASSYPTGPSPLHF
TGTGCCAGCAGTTACCCGACAGGGCCCTCACCCCTCCACTTT
>TRBD1|TRBJ2-7|TRBV16
CASSQGQLGDRGVDEQYF
TGTGCCAGCAGCCAAGGGCAGTTGGGGGACAGGGGCGTTGACGAGCAGTACTTC
>NA|TRBJ2-7|TRBV5-1
CASSLGTRAGDEQYF
TGCGCCAGCAGCTTGGGCACCAGGGCTGGGGACGAGCAGTACTTC
>TRBD2|TRBJ2-3|TRBV27
CASSQGLAGFGTQYF
TGTGCCAGCAGTCAGGGACTAGCGGGATTCGGTACGCAGTATTTT
>NA|TRBJ1-1|TRBV12-3/TRBV12-4
CASSLDFSRAFF
TGTGCCAGCAGTTTAGATTTCAGTCGAGCTTTCTTT
>TRBD1|TRBJ1-4|TRBV7-9
CASSLVGTGRNEKLFF
TGTGCCAGCAGCTTAGTCGGGACAGGGCGCAATGAAAAACTGTTTTTT
>NA|TRBJ2-5|TRBV6-5
CASSYSTRGREETQYF
TGTGCCAGCAGTTACTCGACGAGAGGCAGGGAAGAGACCCAGTACTTC
>NA|TRBJ1-1|TRBV11-2
CASSSKAPNTEAFF
TGTGCCAGCAGCTCAAAAGCACCGAACACTGAAGCTTTCTTT
>TRBD2|TRBJ2-3|TRBV9
CASSAIAGKSTDTQYF
TGTGCCAGCAGCGCTATAGCGGGGAAAAGCACAGATACGCAGTATTTT
>NA|TRBJ1-2|TRBV18
CASSPRTADGYTF
TGTGCCAGCTCACCACGGACAGCCGATGGCTACACCTTC
>TRBD1|TRBJ1-1|TRBV9
CASSPAPGQGTAEAFF
TGTGCCAGCAGCCCCGCCCCGGGACAGGGTACCGCTGAAGCTTTCTTT
>NA|TRBJ1-4|TRBV29-1
CSVEAVGGQEKLFF
TGCAGCGTTGAAGCGGTGGGGGGGCAAGAAAAACTGTTTTTT
>TRBD1|TRBJ1-1|TRBV19
CASSMVPQGRPEAFF
TGTGCCAGTAGTATGGTCCCACAGGGGCGGCCTGAAGCTTTCTTT
>NA|TRBJ2-1|TRBV24-1
CATSETSLGEQFF
TGTGCCACCAGTGAAACGAGCCTAGGCGAGCAGTTCTTC
>TRBD2|TRBJ2-7|TRBV27
CASSFTGTVGLAGGHRDEQYF
TGTGCCAGCAGTTTTACCGGGACGGTGGGACTAGCGGGGGGCCATCGGGACGAGCAGTACTTC
>TRBD1|TRBJ1-1|TRBV19
CASSRNNGQGGAFF
TGTGCCAGTAGTAGAAACAACGGACAGGGGGGAGCTTTCTTT
>TRBD1|TRBJ1-6|TRBV18
CASSPSTGRNSPLHF
TGTGCCAGCTCACCGTCGACAGGGAGGAATTCACCCCTCCACTTT
>NA|TRBJ1-2|TRBV19
CASSISRGSNYGYTF
TGTGCCAGTAGTATCAGCCGCGGGTCCAACTATGGCTACACCTTC
>TRBD2|TRBJ2-7|TRBV11-3
CASSTERESSYEQYF
TGTGCCAGCAGCACCGAGCGGGAGAGCTCCTACGAGCAGTACTTC